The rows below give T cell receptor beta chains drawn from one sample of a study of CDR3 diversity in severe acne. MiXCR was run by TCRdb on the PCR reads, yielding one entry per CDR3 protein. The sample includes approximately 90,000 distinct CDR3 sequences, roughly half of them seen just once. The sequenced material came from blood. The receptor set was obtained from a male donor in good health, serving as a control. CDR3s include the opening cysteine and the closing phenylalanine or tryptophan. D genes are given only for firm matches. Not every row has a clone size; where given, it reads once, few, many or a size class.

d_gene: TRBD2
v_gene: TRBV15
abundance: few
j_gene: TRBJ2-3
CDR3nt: TGTGCCACCAGCTGGGTCGGCCAGCGGGATCGCACAGATACGCAGTATTTT
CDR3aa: CATSWVGQRDRTDTQYF

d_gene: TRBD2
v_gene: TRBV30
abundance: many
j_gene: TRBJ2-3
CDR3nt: TGTGCCTGGAATAAGGGTAGCGGGGGGGCAGATACGCAGTATTTT
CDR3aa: CAWNKGSGGADTQYF

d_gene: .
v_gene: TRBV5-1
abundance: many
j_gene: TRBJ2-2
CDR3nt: TGCGCCAGCAGCTTGACGGGGGTGATCACTGGTACAACGAACACCGGGGAGCTGTTTTTT
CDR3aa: CASSLTGVITGTTNTGELFF

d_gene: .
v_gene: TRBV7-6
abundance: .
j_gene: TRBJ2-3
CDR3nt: TGTGCCAGCAGCGGTGACAGGGAGACAACTAGCACAGAAACGCAGTATTTT
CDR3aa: CASSGDRETTSTETQYF

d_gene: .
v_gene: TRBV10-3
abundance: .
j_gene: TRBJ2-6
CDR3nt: TGTGCCGTCAGTGCTAGTCTCTCTGGGGCCAACGTCCTGACTTTC
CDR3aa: CAVSASLSGANVLTF

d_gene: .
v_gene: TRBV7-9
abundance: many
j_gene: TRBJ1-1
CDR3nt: TGTGCCAGCAGTACGGAGAACACTGAAGCTTTCTTT
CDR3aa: CASSTENTEAFF

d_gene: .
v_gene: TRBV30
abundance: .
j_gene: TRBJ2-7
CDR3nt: TGTGCCTGGAGTGTATACTCGGGCGGATTGAAGTTGTCCTACGAGCAGTACTTC
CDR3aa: CAWSVYSGGLKLSYEQYF

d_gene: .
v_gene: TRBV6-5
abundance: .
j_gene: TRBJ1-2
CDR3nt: TGTGCCAGCAGTACCTTGGTCGATGGCTACACCTTC
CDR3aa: CASSTLVDGYTF

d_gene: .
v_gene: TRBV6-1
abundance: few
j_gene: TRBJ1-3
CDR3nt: TGTGCCACTCACGGATCCTCTGGAAACACCATATATTTT
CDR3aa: CATHGSSGNTIYF

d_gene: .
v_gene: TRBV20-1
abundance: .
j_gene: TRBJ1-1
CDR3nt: TGCAGTGCTAGAGTTGCGGGGGCGCGTACTGAAGCTTTCTTT
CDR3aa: CSARVAGARTEAFF

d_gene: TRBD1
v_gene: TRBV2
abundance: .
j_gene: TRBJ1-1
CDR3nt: TGTGCCAGCCTTTCGACAGGGGAGGTGGGCACTGAAGCTTTCTTT
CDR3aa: CASLSTGEVGTEAFF

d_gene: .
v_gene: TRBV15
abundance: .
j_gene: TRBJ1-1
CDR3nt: TGTGCCACCAGCAGAGATCGGCAGAACACTGAAGCTTTCTTT
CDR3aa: CATSRDRQNTEAFF

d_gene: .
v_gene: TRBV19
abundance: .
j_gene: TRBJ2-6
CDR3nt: TGTGCCAGTAATAGGGCCGGGGCCAACGTCCTGACTTTC
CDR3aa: CASNRAGANVLTF

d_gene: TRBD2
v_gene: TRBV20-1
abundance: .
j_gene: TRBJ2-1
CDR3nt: TGCAGTGCTGCTGGGAGGGCCAATGAGCAGTTCTTC
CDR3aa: CSAAGRANEQFF

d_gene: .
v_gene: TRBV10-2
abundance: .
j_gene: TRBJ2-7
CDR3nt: TGCGCCAGCAGTGAGTCGGACCGACCCTACGAGCAGTACTTC
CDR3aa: CASSESDRPYEQYF

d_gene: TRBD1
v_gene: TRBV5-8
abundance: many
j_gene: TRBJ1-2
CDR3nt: TGTGCCAGCAGCTCACCGACAGGGAAGAGCTATGGCTACACCTTC
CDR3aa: CASSSPTGKSYGYTF

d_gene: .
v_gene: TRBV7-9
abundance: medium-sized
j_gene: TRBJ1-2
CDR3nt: TGTGCCAGCAGCCCTTCGACAGGTGGCAGCTACACCTTC
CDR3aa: CASSPSTGGSYTF

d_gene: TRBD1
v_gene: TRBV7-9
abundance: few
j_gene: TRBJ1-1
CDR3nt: TGTGCCAGCAGACAGGGGATGAGCACTGAAGCTTTCTTT
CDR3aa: CASRQGMSTEAFF

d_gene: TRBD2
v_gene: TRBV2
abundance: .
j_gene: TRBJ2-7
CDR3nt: TGCGCCAGCAGTTGGGGCGGGAGGGCCCGGAACGAGCAGTACTTC
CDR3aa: CASSWGGRARNEQYF

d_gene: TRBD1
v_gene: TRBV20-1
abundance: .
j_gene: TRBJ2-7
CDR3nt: TGCAGCGTTGAAGATCCCCAGACAGGGAGCTACGAGCAGTACTTC
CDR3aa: CSVEDPQTGSYEQYF

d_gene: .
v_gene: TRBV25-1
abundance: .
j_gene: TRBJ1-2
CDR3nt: TGTGCCAGCAGGTTGGCGGGTAGTTATGGCTACACCTTC
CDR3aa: CASRLAGSYGYTF

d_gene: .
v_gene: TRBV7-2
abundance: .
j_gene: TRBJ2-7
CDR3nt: TGTGCCAGCAAACCCGCCGGCGTGGCAGATACGCAGTACTTC
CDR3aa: CASKPAGVADTQYF

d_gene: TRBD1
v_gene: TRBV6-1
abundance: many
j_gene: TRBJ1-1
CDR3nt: TGTGCCAGCAGCGGACAGGGGGCTCTTGGTGAAGCTTTCTTT
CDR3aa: CASSGQGALGEAFF

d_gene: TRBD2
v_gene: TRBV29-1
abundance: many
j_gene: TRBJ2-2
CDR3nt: TGCAGCGCGTTATCGGGACTAGCGGGAACCGGGGAGCTGTTTTTT
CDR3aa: CSALSGLAGTGELFF

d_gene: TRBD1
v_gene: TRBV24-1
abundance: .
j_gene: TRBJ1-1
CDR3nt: TGTGCCACCAGTGGGACAGGGGGCCTTACTGAAGCTTTCTTT
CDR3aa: CATSGTGGLTEAFF

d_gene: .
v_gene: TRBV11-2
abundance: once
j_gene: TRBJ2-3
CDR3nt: TGTGCCAGCAGCTTAGGAGATCCAGATACGCAGTATTTT
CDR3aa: CASSLGDPDTQYF

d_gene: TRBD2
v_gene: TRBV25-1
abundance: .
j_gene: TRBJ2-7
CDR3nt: TGTGCCAGCAGTGACTCCGGGACTAGCGGGGGGGTTTCCTACGAGCAGTACTTC
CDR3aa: CASSDSGTSGGVSYEQYF

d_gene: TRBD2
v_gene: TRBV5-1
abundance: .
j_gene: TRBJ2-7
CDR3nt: TGCGCCAGCAGCTTTCTAGCGGGAGGTTCCTACGAGCAGTACTTC
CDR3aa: CASSFLAGGSYEQYF

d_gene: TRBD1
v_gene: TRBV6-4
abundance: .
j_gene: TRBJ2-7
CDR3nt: TGTGCCACCGTCCCGGGACAGGGGGAAAAGTACTTC
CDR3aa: CATVPGQGEKYF

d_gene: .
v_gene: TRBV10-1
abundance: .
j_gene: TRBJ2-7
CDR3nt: TGCGCCAGCAGTGAGTATAGATCGGGAGTTGGCGAGCAGTACTTC
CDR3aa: CASSEYRSGVGEQYF

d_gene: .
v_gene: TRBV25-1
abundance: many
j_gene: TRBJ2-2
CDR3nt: TGTGCCAGCAGTGACGGACAGTCGGAGCTGTTTTTT
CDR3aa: CASSDGQSELFF

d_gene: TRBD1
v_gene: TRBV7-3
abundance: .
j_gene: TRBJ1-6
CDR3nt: TGTGTCAGCAGGGAGAACAGGGGAGGTAATTCACCTCTCCACTTT
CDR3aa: CVSRENRGGNSPLHF

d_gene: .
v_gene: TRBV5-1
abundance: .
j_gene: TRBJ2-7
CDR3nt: TGCGCCAGCAGCTTGGGATATAGGGGTTACGAGCAGTACTTC
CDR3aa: CASSLGYRGYEQYF

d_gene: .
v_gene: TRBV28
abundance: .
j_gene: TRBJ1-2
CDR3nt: TGTGCCAGCAGTCTGGGGGGCGCTCTAGGGGGCTACACCTTC
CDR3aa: CASSLGGALGGYTF

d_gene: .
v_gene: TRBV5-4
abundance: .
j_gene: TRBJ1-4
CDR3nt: TGTGCCAGCAGCCAAGGGGGGGGTGAAAAACTGTTTTTT
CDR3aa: CASSQGGGEKLFF

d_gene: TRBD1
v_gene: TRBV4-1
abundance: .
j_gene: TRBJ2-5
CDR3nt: TGCGCCAGCACCGGACAGGGGGAGGAGACCCAGTACTTC
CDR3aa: CASTGQGEETQYF

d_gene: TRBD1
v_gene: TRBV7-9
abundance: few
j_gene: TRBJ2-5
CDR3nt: TGTGCCAGCAGCGTGACAGGGGCGTACCAAGAGACCCAGTACTTC
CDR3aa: CASSVTGAYQETQYF

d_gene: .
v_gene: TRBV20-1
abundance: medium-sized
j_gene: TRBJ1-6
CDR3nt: TGCAGTGCTAGAGATCCGGTACTGCAGAATTCACCCCTCCACTTT
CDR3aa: CSARDPVLQNSPLHF

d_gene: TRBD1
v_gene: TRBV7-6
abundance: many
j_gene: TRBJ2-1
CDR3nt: TGTGCCAGCAGCTTAGAGGGACAGGGAATAATCTTGGGTTACAATGAGCAGTTCTTC
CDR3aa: CASSLEGQGIILGYNEQFF

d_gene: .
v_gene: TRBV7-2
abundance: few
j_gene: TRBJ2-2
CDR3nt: TGTGCCAGCAGCTTAGTTGCGGGTGCGAACACCGGGGAGCTGTTTTTT
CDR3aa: CASSLVAGANTGELFF

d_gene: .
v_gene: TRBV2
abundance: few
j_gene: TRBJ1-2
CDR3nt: TGTGCCAGCAGTGAAGAGTCTAACTATGGCTACACCTTC
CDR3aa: CASSEESNYGYTF

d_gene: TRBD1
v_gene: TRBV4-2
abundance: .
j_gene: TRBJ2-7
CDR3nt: TGTGCCAGCAGCCCTAGGACAGGGGGCTCCTACGAGCAGTACTTC
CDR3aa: CASSPRTGGSYEQYF

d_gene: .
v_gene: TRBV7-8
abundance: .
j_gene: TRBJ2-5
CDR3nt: TGTGCCAGCAGCTCCCAGGGGCGAACCCAGTACTTC
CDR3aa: CASSSQGRTQYF

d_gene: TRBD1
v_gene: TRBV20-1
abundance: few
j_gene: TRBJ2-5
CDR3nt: TGCAGTGCAAGGGACAGGGGGGAGACCCAGTACTTC
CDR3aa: CSARDRGETQYF

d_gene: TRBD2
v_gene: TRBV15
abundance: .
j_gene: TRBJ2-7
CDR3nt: TGTGCCACCAGCAGAGGTTGGCCGGTTGGTACTAGCGGGGGGGGCGAGCAGTACTTC
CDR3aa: CATSRGWPVGTSGGGEQYF

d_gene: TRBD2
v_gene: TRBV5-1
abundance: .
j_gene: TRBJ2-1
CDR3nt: TGCGCCAGCAGCTTGGGGGGAGGGGAGACGGCGAATGAGCAGTTCTTC
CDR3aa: CASSLGGGETANEQFF

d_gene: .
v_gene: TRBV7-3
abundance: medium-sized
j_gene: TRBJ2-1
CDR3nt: TGTGCCAGCAGCCCCCCGGGGTCCTACAATGAGCAGTTCTTC
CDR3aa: CASSPPGSYNEQFF

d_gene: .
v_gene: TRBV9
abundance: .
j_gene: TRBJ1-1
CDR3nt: TGTGCCAGCAGCTTGGGTGGGGGTCATGGTGAAGCTTTCTTT
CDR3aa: CASSLGGGHGEAFF

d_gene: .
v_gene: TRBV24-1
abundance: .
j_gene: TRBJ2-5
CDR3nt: TGCAGTGCGGCCGGAGGTTCACAAGAGACCCAGTACTTC
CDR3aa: CSAAGGSQETQYF